This T cell receptor beta chain was recovered during a study of immune evolution from preneoplasia to lung adenocarcinoma (dated by TCRdb to the early 2020s). The study in broad terms: HLA loss of heterozygosity was seen in about 7%, 15% and 30% of AIS, MIA and ADC lesions, and in no AAH lesions. Immune contexture across lung adenocarcinoma precursors and invasive adenocarcinoma was profiled using immune gene expression, TCR sequencing and multiplex immunofluorescence. Resected precursor lesions (AAH, AIS, MIA) and invasive adenocarcinomas were compared with paired morphologically normal lung tissue. Sample size was based on specimen availability rather than a prior power calculation. The immune data were integrated with whole exome sequencing and methylation data from the same cohort of nodules. The overall cohort comprised under 70 patients with pulmonary nodules who underwent surgical resection. A total of around 52 patients contributed TCR sequencing data. According to the study, about a hundred samples went through TCR sequencing. POLYSOLVER was used to infer Class I HLA alleles from exome data, and LOHHLA was used to detect allele-specific HLA loss.

Results and caveats for the whole study, not just this receptor: Because all patients came from Japan and China, whether the findings apply to Western populations was uncertain. The highest T cell clonality was observed in KRAS-mutant nodules compared with EGFR-mutant or double wild-type lesions. Normal lung had the highest top T cell clone frequencies, and these frequencies appeared to fall progressively from AAH through AIS, MIA and invasive adenocarcinoma. The findings were based on association rather than direct causation, and larger cohorts with long-term follow-up and longitudinal biopsies were deemed needed. Clonality was highest in normal lung, while later-stage lesions appeared to show lower clonality but higher T cell density and diversity.

Resection was performed on patients in Japan or China between the mid-2010s and the late 2010s. Histologic diagnosis of each case was confirmed independently by two lung cancer pathologists on H&E slides. To enrich premalignant or tumor cells for nucleic acid extraction, macro-dissection was performed after pathologic assessment. DNA was isolated from FFPE tissue using the AllPrep DNA/RNA FFPE Kit. As encoded in the germline V gene (reference sequence), CDR1 is SGHNT while CDR2 is YYREEE. V lost 1 base and J lost 4 bases; the stretch between them is 11 bases long. From cysteine to phenylalanine, the CDR3 is 14 amino acids long. The kept DNA is CDR3 alone, 42 bases in frame from the first base. With respect to this clone: The antigen this receptor binds is unknown. The record has no base qualities; no much larger clone is one base away.

The immunoSEQ hsTCRbeta Kit was used to sequence TCR beta CDR3 regions from DNA. Under the source paper's analysis protocol: TCR sequencing data were analysed with the ImmunoSEQ Analyzer. T cell clonality was calculated on productive rearrangements as 1 minus Pielou's evenness. To measure T cell diversity, the inverse Simpson index was applied to productive templates. T cell density was defined as TCR beta template counts normalized to usable DNA, with usable DNA estimated by amplification and sequencing of housekeeping genes. TCR metrics were compared across histologic stages using two-sided Kruskal-Wallis tests. The clones in this table, taken by TCRdb from immuneACCESS, are in-frame only. Not every clone is retained; where verified, under half of the shortfall comes from an unresolved V gene, and the cause of the rest is unknown. That table supplies the V and J calls and clone size; D and trimming were determined from the DNA. For this sample the table gives about 8,300 clones, of which about four fifths were detected only once. Roughly 2.3% of the sample rests with the top ten.

This TCR was recovered from a person aged 45-69 years with lung adenocarcinoma. The chain is made from TRBV5-4 and TRBJ1-1, with the identity of the D gene unclear. The sequencing input was FFPE invasive lung adenocarcinoma tissue. What the cell subset or site label conveys for this sample: frankly invasive lung adenocarcinoma (ADC). The DNA reads TGTGCCAGCAGCTTGAGTGTGGGTCCCACTGAAGCTTTCTTT. Translated, it gives CASSLSVGPTEAFF. Here the CDR3 is joined to the reference TRBV5-4 and TRBJ1-1 genes, and the full variable domain is: ETGVTQSPTHLIKTRGQQVTLRCSSQSGHNTVSWYQQALGQGPQFIFQYYREEENGRGNFPPRFSGLQFPNYSSELNVNALELDDSALYLCASSLSVGPTEAFFGQGTRLTVV.